What follows are 9 T cell receptor beta chains derived from one specimen sequenced in a study of monozygotic twins with inflammatory bowel disease. TCRdb reprocessed the 5' RACE reads, keeping one entry per CDR3 protein, no DNA. Recorded for this sample: roughly 150,000 distinct CDR3 sequences. Sequenced input: blood. The source is a human donor with ulcerative colitis or Crohn's disease, or a healthy co-twin of an affected twin (not recorded which).

The V call is TRBV7-3, the J call TRBJ2-5; TCRdb returns TRBD1, unconfirmable since there is no DNA. Germline V CDR1 and CDR2: SGHTA, FQGTGA. This CDR3 is built from 14 residues. CDR3 amino acids: CASSRQGGGETQYF.

This chain joins TRBV5-1 and TRBJ2-1; TCRdb lists TRBD1, though no DNA is available to test this call. CDR1 is SGHRS, CDR2 YFSETQ, per germline. The CDR3 totals 16 residues. Here the CDR3 reads CASSLGTGSSYNEQFF.

The chain joins TRBV5-1 to TRBJ2-7; TCRdb's assignment of TRBD2 cannot be checked, as there is no DNA. Germline CDR1 reads SGHRS; CDR2 reads YFSETQ. CDR3 size: 13 residues. CDR3 in amino acids: CASTAEHSYEQYF.

This chain connects TRBV3-1 to TRBJ1-2; as DNA is missing, the TRBD1 call by TCRdb cannot be tested. Germline V gene lookup returns CDR1 LGHDT and CDR2 YNNKEL (reference sequence). This CDR3 contains 14 residues. CDR3 residues: CASSQGTGRGGYTF. Drawing the rest from reference TRBV3-1 and TRBJ1-2, the complete variable domain is DTAVSQTPKYLVTQMGNDKSIKCEQNLGHDTMYWYKQDSKKFLKIMFSYNNKELIINETVPNRFSPKSPDKAHLNLHINSLELGDSAVYFCASSQGTGRGGYTFGSGTRLTVV.

This sequence joins TRBV12-3 or TRBV12-4 and TRBJ2-3; absent DNA, TCRdb's TRBD2 call cannot be checked. The CDR3 is 16 residues long. CDR3 residues: CASSPPGSGRVDTQYF.

The rearrangement joins TRBV24-1 to TRBJ2-3; lacking DNA, the TRBD2 call made by TCRdb goes unchecked. The germline CDR1 and CDR2 sequences are KGHDR and SFDVKD. This CDR3 region has 15 residues. This chain's CDR3 is CATGLSTGRTDTQYF.

V usage is TRBV4-1 and J usage is TRBJ2-5; TCRdb's assignment of TRBD2 cannot be checked, as there is no DNA. CDR3 length: 17 amino acids. Germline assignment: CDR1 MGHRA and CDR2 YSYEKL. The CDR3 loop reads CASSQVEASGPQETQYF.

The gene calls are TRBV4-2 and TRBJ1-4. This CDR3 is built from 12 residues. Germline V lookup: CDR1 LGHNA, CDR2 YNFKEQ. This chain's CDR3 is CASGRVNEKLFF.

J is TRBJ2-1 and V is TRBV15. The germline CDR1 and CDR2 sequences are LNHNV and YYDKDF (reference sequence). CDR3 size: 12 residues. The CDR3 spells CATSRDDRWVFF.